This TCR beta chain originates from a study of blood T cells in healthy people across ages. Across the whole study: Template switching captured about one barcoded beta molecule per two T cells.

A second PCR, run for roughly 7 to 12 cycles, used a sample-barcoded 5' primer plus a J-beta primer mix. TCRdb fed the 5' RACE reads into MiXCR, producing one record per CDR3 protein. Of approximately 730,000 distinct CDR3 sequences detected, about 48% appear once; the ten largest clones hold about 42%. Notes on this clonotype: The antigen is undetermined.

This CDR3 region has 13 residues. The germline V gene encodes CDR1 WSHSY and CDR2 SAAADI. Trimming stripped 2 bases from V and 5 bases from J, with 6 bases between. The study's findings and limits: Long-lived donors exceeded aged donors in naive CD4+ cells and diversity. The unsorted PBMCs prevented any conclusive comparison of naive versus antigen-experienced cells.

The chain joins TRBV10-2 to TRBJ1-4; the D is unclear. The source is an elderly man in good health. Sequencing was carried out using blood. In nucleotides, the CDR3 is TGCGCCAGCAGTGAGCTAGGGAATGAAAAACTGTTTTTT. This sequence encodes CASSELGNEKLFF.